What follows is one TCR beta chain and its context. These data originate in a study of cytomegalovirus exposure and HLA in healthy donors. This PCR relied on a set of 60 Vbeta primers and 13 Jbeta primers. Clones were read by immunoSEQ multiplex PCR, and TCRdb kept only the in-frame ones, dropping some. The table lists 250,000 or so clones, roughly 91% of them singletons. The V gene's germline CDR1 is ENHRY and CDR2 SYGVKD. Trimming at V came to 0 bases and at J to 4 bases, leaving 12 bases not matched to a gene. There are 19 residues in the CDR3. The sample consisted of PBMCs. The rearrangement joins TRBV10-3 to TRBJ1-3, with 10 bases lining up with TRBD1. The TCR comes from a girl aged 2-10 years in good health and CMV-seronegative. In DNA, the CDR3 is TGTGCCATCAGTGAGTCGACACGCCGGGACAGGGGTGCAGGAAACACCATATATTTT. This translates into CAISESTRRDRGAGNTIYF.